The clone carrying this TCR beta chain occurred many times. Its antigen is unknown. The entry originates in a study of breast tumors, draining lymph nodes, adjacent tissues. General study findings and limits: Most tumor T cells seemingly derive from lymph node, then expand in tumor. Tumors had less TCR diversity than lymph nodes, more than nontumor tissue.

From the multiplex PCR reads, TCRdb called clonotypes with MiXCR, one entry per CDR3 protein. The table has some 47,000 distinct CDR3 sequences, roughly 39% seen once. This clonotype was obtained from a female donor with breast cancer. Some clones in this sample may be carry-over from other donors' samples. Sample: breast tumor tissue.

The CDR3 DNA reads as TGTGCCAGCAGCTTGGCAGGGGGCCTGGACGAGCAGTACTTC. Its translation is CASSLAGGLDEQYF. The gene calls are TRBV7-2 and TRBJ2-7; TRBD1 agrees at 8 bases. The J segment lost 5 bases and the V segment lost 3 bases, leaving 6 bases of the junction unmatched. The CDR3 sequence is 14 residues long. The V gene's germline CDR1 is SGHTA and CDR2 FQGNSA.